Each of the 29 T cell receptor beta chains below was sequenced from the same sample in a study of blood T cells in healthy people across ages. The authors ran a second PCR of roughly 6 to 12 cycles using a sample-barcoded 5' primer and a J-beta primer mix. MiXCR, run by TCRdb on the 5' RACE reads, gives a single entry per CDR3 protein. This table holds some 800,000 distinct CDR3 sequences, around 25% found once. Separately, the same data were catalogued under a study of T cells of mothers and their children.

The sample taken for sequencing was blood. The origin of the receptors is a boy younger than 18 in good health.

This clonotype was recorded only once. The V gene is TRBV6-6, the J gene TRBJ1-1; unclear D gene. The CDR3 extends over 13 amino acids. Between the trimmed V and J ends, which lost 5 bases and 3 bases, there was a span of 10 bases. Germline CDR1 reads MNHNY; CDR2 reads SVGAGI (reference sequence). CDR3 region: CASSTAYHTEAFF. CDR3 DNA: TGTGCCAGCAGTACAGCTTACCACACTGAAGCTTTCTTT.

J is TRBJ1-2 and V is TRBV20-1; D ambiguous. Germline CDR1 and CDR2: DFQATT and SNEGSKA (reference sequence). The CDR3 runs 14 residues. Between the trimmed V and J ends, which lost 0 bases and 4 bases, there was a span of 12 bases. The chain's CDR3 is CSARDPEIAYGYTF. The CDR3 DNA sequence: TGCAGTGCTAGAGACCCCGAGATCGCCTATGGCTACACCTTC.

A word on this clonotype: One base away lies a much larger clone, so this may be a sequencing read error. The chain combines TRBV2 with TRBJ2-5; D not resolved. V was clipped by 4 bases and J by 5 bases, with 2 bases between them. The germline gives CDR1 SNHLY, CDR2 FYNNEI. The CDR3 consists of 10 residues. The CDR3 coding sequence is TGTGCCAGCAGTGTGGAGACCCAGTACTTC. This gives the protein CASSVETQYF.

This clonotype came up a few times. The V gene is TRBV6-5, the J gene TRBJ2-7; D might be TRBD2 (5 bases). Germline CDR1 MNHEY, CDR2 SVGAGI. The CDR3 sequence is 17 residues long. Between the trimmed V and J ends, which lost 6 bases and 2 bases, there was a span of 23 bases. CDR3 DNA: TGTGCCAGCAGACACTCGGGGTCGGCAGGTTTACCCTACGAGCAGTACTTC. Translated: CASRHSGSAGLPYEQYF.

The DNA for the CDR3 is TGCGCCAGCAGCCCGGGACAGGGGAGCCATGGCTACACCTTC. It translates to CASSPGQGSHGYTF. This sequence joins TRBV5-1 and TRBJ1-2, with 10 bases fitting TRBD1. CDR3 length: 14 amino acids. The ends lost 4 bases at V and 6 bases at J; junction bases unmatched: 6. Germline V gene sequence: CDR1 SGHRS, CDR2 YFSETQ.

The genes are TRBV7-9 and TRBJ1-4; 12 positions match TRBD1. Trimming removed 5 bases from V and 6 bases from J; junction bases left unmatched: 10. CDR1 SEHNR and CDR2 FQNEAQ come from the germline V gene (reference sequence). The length of the CDR3 is 17 residues. In DNA form, the CDR3 reads TGTGCCAGCAGCATTGGGGACAGGGGGCCGAGGGATGAAAAACTGTTTTTT. It specifies CASSIGDRGPRDEKLFF. The full variable domain, with the rest looked up from reference TRBV7-9 and TRBJ1-4, is DTGVSQNPRHKITKRGQNVTFRCDPISEHNRLYWYRQTLGQGPEFLTYFQNEAQLEKSRLLSDRFSAERPKGSFSTLEIQRTEQGDSAMYLCASSIGDRGPRDEKLFFGSGTQLSVL.

The rearrangement links TRBV6-2 or TRBV6-3 to TRBJ1-2; 7 bases fit TRBD1. The CDR3 sequence is 15 residues long. Germline CDR1 is MNHEY and CDR2 is SVGEGT. With V trimmed by 2 bases and J by 8 bases, 11 bases remained unmatched. CDR3 loop: CASSYPGQLRDGYTF. CDR3 coding DNA: TGTGCCAGCAGTTACCCGGGACAGCTAAGGGACGGCTACACCTTC.

This clonotype has a handful of counts. The genes are TRBV20-1 and TRBJ2-3, with 12 bases lining up with TRBD2. V gave up 3 bases and J gave up 2 bases; unmatched junction bases: 3. The germline V gene encodes CDR1 DFQATT and CDR2 SNEGSKA (reference sequence). This CDR3 is built from 15 residues. The CDR3 nucleotides read TGCAGTGCTAGGGGACTAGCGGGTCTCACAGATACGCAGTATTTT. Protein sequence: CSARGLAGLTDTQYF.

The rearrangement joins TRBV6-5 to TRBJ2-2; D might be TRBD1 or TRBD2, each matching 6 bases. Germline lookup yields CDR1 MNHEY and CDR2 SVGAGI. V was shortened by 8 bases and J by 1 base, with 17 bases between the two germline ends. This CDR3 is built from 16 residues. The CDR3 region is CASARGAGMNTGELFF. For the CDR3, the DNA is TGTGCCAGCGCAAGGGGGGCAGGGATGAACACCGGGGAGCTGTTTTTT.

V gene TRBV20-1 combines with J gene TRBJ2-4; the match to TRBD2 covers 7 bases. The length of the CDR3 is 12 residues. Per germline, CDR1 DFQATT and CDR2 SNEGSKA (reference sequence). The chain's CDR3 is CSSPGGTDIQYF. The CDR3 bases are TGCAGCTCCCCCGGGGGGACGGACATTCAGTACTTC.

This clonotype turned up a few times. The chain's CDR3 is CASSYAGLYEQYF. Here the CDR3 DNA reads TGTGCCAGCAGTTACGCGGGCCTCTACGAGCAGTACTTC. This rearrangement joins TRBV6-2 or TRBV6-3 to TRBJ2-7; maybe TRBD2 (5 bases). Germline V gene lookup returns CDR1 MNHEY and CDR2 SVGEGT. This CDR3 has 13 amino acids. The V end lost 2 bases, the J end lost 3 bases, and 8 bases lay between the germline ends.

The chain recombines TRBV10-3 with TRBJ1-1; D gene uncertain. Germline-derived CDR1 and CDR2 are ENHRY and SYGVKD. V was trimmed by 10 bases and J by 1 base, leaving 10 bases between them. This CDR3 region has 12 residues. CDR3 protein: CATQRSNTEAFF. The CDR3 region has the DNA TGTGCCACCCAACGGTCGAACACTGAAGCTTTCTTT.

This sequence joins TRBV28 and TRBJ1-2; D may be TRBD1 (5 bases). Germline V CDR1 and CDR2: MDHEN, SYDVKM. CDR3 length: 15 residues. Between the trimmed V and J ends, which lost 1 base and 6 bases, there was a span of 15 bases. CDR3 nucleotide sequence: TGTGCCAGCAGTTTATTTGGGGGTCACTGGGATGGCTACACCTTC. It encodes CASSLFGGHWDGYTF.

The sample holds many counts of this clonotype. The rearrangement joins TRBV11-2 to TRBJ2-5; 8 nucleotides match TRBD2. V lost 4 bases to trimming and J lost 1 base; unmatched junction nucleotides: 5. This CDR3 has 15 residues. Germline CDR1 SGHAT, CDR2 FQNNGV. The CDR3 sequence: CASSSVSGVQETQYF. In DNA, the CDR3 is TGTGCCAGCAGCTCCGTTAGCGGGGTCCAAGAGACCCAGTACTTC.

This clonotype appeared a few times. The chain links TRBV9 to TRBJ1-3; TRBD1 agrees at 8 bases. With V trimmed by 0 bases and J by 4 bases, 9 bases remained unmatched. Germline V CDR1 and CDR2: SGDLS, YYNGEE. The CDR3 consists of 17 residues. The CDR3 coding sequence is TGTGCCAGCAGCGTAGAAGGACAGGGTTTAGCCGGAAACACCATATATTTT. Translation: CASSVEGQGLAGNTIYF.

The genes are TRBV6-5 and TRBJ2-7; D uncertain. Germline CDR1 reads MNHEY; CDR2 reads SVGAGI. V was pared by 2 bases and J by 1 base, with 9 bases between. The CDR3 totals 14 residues. In DNA, the CDR3 is TGTGCCAGCAGTTACGTGGTGGGTTCCTACGAGCAGTACTTC. Its protein product is CASSYVVGSYEQYF.

The chain recombines TRBV19 with TRBJ2-6; D unclear. The germline V gene has CDR1 LNHDA and CDR2 SQIVND (reference sequence). The CDR3 spans 11 residues. The ends were cut back, 8 bases at V and 7 bases at J, with 6 bases in the middle. The CDR3 nucleotides are TGTGCCAGTGGGATAGCCAACGTCCTGACTTTC. As protein: CASGIANVLTF.

This clonotype showed up just once. V gene TRBV10-3 combines with J gene TRBJ1-1; D gene unclear. V was clipped by 0 bases and J by 1 base, with 18 bases between them. The CDR3 is made up of 18 amino acids. Germline assignment: CDR1 ENHRY and CDR2 SYGVKD. DNA for the CDR3: TGTGCCATCAGTGAGTCGAGTAGGGCAACCCGGGGGAACACTGAAGCTTTCTTT. Translated, it gives CAISESSRATRGNTEAFF.

This rearrangement joins TRBV13 to TRBJ2-4; 9 nucleotides align to TRBD1. The junction had 8 bases not matched to a gene; V was cut back by 3 bases and J by 8 bases. Germline V gives CDR1 PRHDT, CDR2 FYEKMQ (reference sequence). This CDR3 is 15 amino acids long. The CDR3 nucleotides read TGTGCCAGCAGCTTGACAGGGGGAAAGGTAGACATTCAGTACTTC. Translating gives CASSLTGGKVDIQYF. The full variable domain, rest sourced from reference TRBV13 and TRBJ2-4, is AAGVIQSPRHLIKEKRETATLKCYPIPRHDTVYWYQQGPGQDPQFLISFYEKMQSDKGSIPDRFSAQQFSDYHSELNMSSLELGDSALYFCASSLTGGKVDIQYFGAGTRLSVL.

Only a few counts were recorded for this clonotype. The CDR3, as DNA: TGTGCCAGCAGCCCTGGGGCTATCGACCCCTATGAGCAGTTCTTC. It specifies CASSPGAIDPYEQFF. J is TRBJ2-1 and V is TRBV7-6; a weak D match, TRBD1 (5 bases). The germline CDR1 and CDR2 sequences are SGHVS and FNYEAQ. With 5 bases removed from V and 8 bases from J, the gap between germline ends came to 19 bases. The CDR3 length is 15 residues. Full variable domain (missing parts from reference TRBV7-6 and TRBJ2-1): GAGVSQSPRYKVTKRGQDVALRCDPISGHVSLYWYRQALGQGPEFLTYFNYEAQQDKSGLPNDRFSAERPEGSISTLTIQRTEQRDSAMYRCASSPGAIDPYEQFFGPGTRLTVL.

The chain is built from TRBV29-1 and TRBJ2-6; TRBD2 matches at 8 bases. Germline V lookup: CDR1 SQVTM, CDR2 ANQGSEA. The CDR3 extends over 16 amino acids. The junction had 7 bases not matched to a gene; V was cut back by 4 bases and J by 2 bases. In nucleotides, the CDR3 is TGCAGCGTTGGTGCCGCGCGGGGGGCTGGGGCCAACGTCCTGACTTTC. Its translation is CSVGAARGAGANVLTF.

In its sample, this clonotype was seen a few times. Here the CDR3 DNA reads TGTGCCAGCAGTTACACTCTGGACAGTAACTATGGCTACACCTTC. This gives the protein CASSYTLDSNYGYTF. This chain connects TRBV6-5 to TRBJ1-2; D possibly corresponds to TRBD1 (6 bases). CDR1 MNHEY and CDR2 SVGAGI come from the germline V gene. Deletions cut 2 bases from V and 1 base from J, with 11 bases between. This CDR3 has 15 residues.

The chain combines TRBV21-1 with TRBJ2-2; the table's D call TRBD2 went unverified against the DNA. TRBV21-1 is a recognized pseudogene. This CDR3 region has 15 residues. DNA of the CDR3: TGTGCCAGCAGCAGTACTAGCGGGAACACCGGGGAGCTGTTTTTT. Translated, it gives CASSSTSGNTGELFF.

This clonotype has only a few counts. The chain employs TRBV2 and TRBJ2-5; 10 nucleotides agree with TRBD2. V gave up 6 bases and J gave up 4 bases; unmatched junction bases: 5. CDR1 is SNHLY and CDR2 is FYNNEI in the germline V gene. This CDR3 region has 14 residues. CDR3 amino acids: CASRLAGLGETQYF. The DNA of the CDR3 is TGTGCCAGCAGACTAGCGGGGCTCGGAGAGACCCAGTACTTC.

This chain links TRBV6-5 with TRBJ1-2; D possibly corresponds to TRBD1 (5 bases). The V and J ends lost 0 bases and 4 bases respectively, with 9 bases between them. The CDR3 sequence is 14 residues long. The germline V gene encodes CDR1 MNHEY and CDR2 SVGAGI. CDR3: CASSYSRQPYGYTF. Written as DNA, the CDR3 is TGTGCCAGCAGTTACTCCCGACAGCCCTATGGCTACACCTTC.

This clonotype was counted only a few times. The chain is built from TRBV7-9 and TRBJ2-4; tentatively, D is TRBD1 (6 bases). CDR3 size: 15 residues. Germline values: CDR1 SEHNR, CDR2 FQNEAQ (reference sequence). V shed 5 bases and J shed 8 bases, with 19 bases lying between them. CDR3 coding DNA: TGTGCCAGCAGCGCGACCTCAGGGGTCAGGGACATTCAGTACTTC. Its protein is CASSATSGVRDIQYF.

This clonotype was seen repeatedly, ten times or more. V is TRBV25-1 and J is TRBJ2-7, with D perhaps TRBD1 or TRBD2 (6 bases each). V lost 1 base and J lost 2, with 15 bases in between. Germline CDR1 MGHDK, CDR2 SYGVNS. This CDR3 has 16 amino acids. For the CDR3, the DNA is TGTGCCAGCAGTGAATGGGGGGCAGACAAAGCCTACGAGCAGTACTTC. Its translation: CASSEWGADKAYEQYF.

A few counts support this clonotype. The chain couples TRBV3-1 to TRBJ2-7; tentative D call: TRBD1 (6 bases). Trimming pared 2 bases from V and 2 bases from J, leaving 19 bases between. Germline values: CDR1 LGHDT, CDR2 YNNKEL (reference sequence). The CDR3 has 17 residues. CDR3 bases: TGTGCCAGCAGCCAAACGGCCCAGGGGCTCTCCACCTACGAGCAGTACTTC. Translating it yields CASSQTAQGLSTYEQYF.

The chain has TRBV7-3 and TRBJ2-3, with D possibly matching TRBD2 (6 bases). The CDR3 sequence is 17 residues long. The V end was cut by 4 bases, the J end by 9 bases, with 26 bases between. Germline V lookup: CDR1 SGHTA, CDR2 FQGTGA. The CDR3 reads CASSSTAVTGVSGTQYF. The CDR3 nucleotides read TGTGCCAGCAGCTCGACCGCAGTTACGGGAGTTTCGGGGACGCAGTATTTT.